This section outlines one T cell receptor (beta chain) sequence together with its context. The data were obtained in a study of technical replicates of blood from four donors. Here immunoSEQ multiplex PCR was the method, and the copy in TCRdb shows in-frame clones only, minus some. The data show approximately 79,000 clones, about 96% seen once. The CDR3 is made up of 14 amino acids. Germline CDR1 reads MNHEY; CDR2 reads SVGAGI. Trimming left V 0 bases short and J 7 bases short, with 13 bases between. Material for sequencing was T cells isolated from PBMCs. The TCR originated in a human donor in good health. The chain couples TRBV6-5 to TRBJ2-7, with a possible D match to TRBD1 (5 bases). For the CDR3, the DNA is TGTGCCAGCAGTTACTCGGGGCAGGGCCAAGAGCAGTACTTC. It encodes CASSYSGQGQEQYF.